This TCR beta chain was sequenced during a study of blood T cell repertoires in COVID-19. Overall study context: Some COVID-19 samples were acute and others convalescent; all came from the United States, Italy and Spain.

TCRdb's table, derived via immunoSEQ multiplex PCR, lists solely in-frame clones and lacks some. Of tens of thousands of clones detected, about four fifths appear once; the ten largest clones hold about 45%. The CDR3 is made up of 14 amino acids. V lost 7 bases and J lost 3, with 15 bases in between. The V gene's germline CDR1 is MDHEN and CDR2 SYDVKM. The clonotype was recovered from a man of 80 years or more with acute or convalescent COVID-19. This chain connects TRBV28 to TRBJ2-5; D perhaps matches TRBD1 (6 bases). Sequencing input: peripheral blood. The CDR3 region is CASNTRNREETQYF. CDR3 DNA sequence: TGTGCCAGCAACACGAGAAACAGGGAAGAGACCCAGTACTTC.